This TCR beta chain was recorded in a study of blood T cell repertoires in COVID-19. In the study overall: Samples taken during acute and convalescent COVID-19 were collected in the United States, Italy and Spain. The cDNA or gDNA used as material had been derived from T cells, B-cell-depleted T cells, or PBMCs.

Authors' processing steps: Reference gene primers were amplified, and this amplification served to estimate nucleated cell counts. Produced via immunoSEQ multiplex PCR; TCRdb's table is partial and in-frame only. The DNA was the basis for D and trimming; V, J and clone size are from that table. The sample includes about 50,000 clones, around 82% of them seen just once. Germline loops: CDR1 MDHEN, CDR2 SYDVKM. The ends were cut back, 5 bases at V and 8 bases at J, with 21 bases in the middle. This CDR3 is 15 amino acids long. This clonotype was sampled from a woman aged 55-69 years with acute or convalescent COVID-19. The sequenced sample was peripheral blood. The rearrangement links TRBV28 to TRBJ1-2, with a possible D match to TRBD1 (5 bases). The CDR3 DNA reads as TGTGCCAGCAGTCCTATTGGGCAGGGAACGGGCGGCTACACCTTC. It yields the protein CASSPIGQGTGGYTF.